This T cell receptor beta chain was profiled in a study of blood T cell repertoires in COVID-19. Study-level information: The study drew acute and convalescent COVID-19 samples from the United States, Italy and Spain. T cells, B-cell-depleted T cells, or PBMCs supplied cDNA or gDNA.

Original methodology: Reference gene primers were amplified, and this amplification served to estimate nucleated cell counts. This table comes from immunoSEQ multiplex PCR, and its TCRdb copy is limited to in-frame clones, with some not included. V and J calls and clone size are given by that table; D and trimming were obtained from the DNA. Of 280,000 or so clones listed, approximately 85% are singletons. This CDR3 is built from 15 residues. Germline lookup yields CDR1 LNHNV and CDR2 YYDKDF (reference sequence). V lost 5 bases and J lost 7; bases outside the gene matches: 10. This sequence joins TRBV15 and TRBJ2-2; the match to TRBD1 covers 7 bases. The specimen sequenced was peripheral blood. The clonotype was recovered from a human donor in a cohort sampled during active COVID-19. CDR3 amino acids: CATSRRKGAIGELFF. In DNA form, the CDR3 reads TGTGCCACCAGCCGACGAAAGGGGGCGATCGGGGAGCTGTTTTTT.